The clone carrying this T cell receptor (beta chain) was recorded once. No antigen is known for it. V was pared by 7 bases and J by 2 bases, with 9 bases between. The CDR3 spans 12 residues. The germline V gene has CDR1 SGHRS and CDR2 YFSETQ. This sample was taken from a study of shared clonotypes between healthy human individuals. Findings of the study overall: In the sorted subsets, rarefaction showed sequencing was incomplete despite large depth. Clonotypes which were not shared had lower generation probabilities than clonotypes that all four donors shared. Researchers sampled blood only, noting tissue repertoires likely differ.

Sequenced by immunoSEQ multiplex PCR; TCRdb stores in-frame clones only, minus some. The sample yields over a million clones, about 84% seen once. The receptor was derived from a man aged 18 to 35 in good health. Some clones in this sample may be carry-over from other donors' samples. The genes are TRBV5-1 and TRBJ2-5; D might be TRBD1 (6 bases). Material: memory CD4+ T cells from PBMCs. Documented subset: CD45RA-negative fraction. The CDR3 DNA is TGCGCCAGCGGACAGATACAAGAGACCCAGTACTTC. This gives the protein CASGQIQETQYF.